A selection of T cell receptor beta chains follows, all from one sample in a study of metastatic and nonmetastatic thyroid tumors. TCRdb re-clonotyped the PCR reads via MiXCR. The sample yields about 19,000 clones, about 33% seen once. Input material: adjacent normal tissue. These receptors came from a female donor with papillary thyroid cancer or a benign thyroid nodule (not recorded which). Some clones in this sample may be carry-over from other donors' samples. The CDR3 runs from the conserved cysteine through the conserved F or W. The order of the fields is J gene, D gene, V gene, clone size, CDR3 protein, CDR3 DNA. The D gene is left open where the match is weak. Only part of the rows carry a size: once, few, many, or a class if the clone is expanded.

J gene: TRBJ1-1; D gene: TRBD1; V gene: TRBV6-2/TRBV6-3; clone size: NA; CDR3 protein: CASRRQGGLEAFF; CDR3 DNA: TGTGCCAGCAGGAGACAGGGGGGTCTTGAAGCTTTCTTT
J gene: TRBJ2-7; D gene: NA; V gene: TRBV29-1; clone size: many; CDR3 protein: CSVEEGALEQYF; CDR3 DNA: TGCAGCGTGGAGGAGGGGGCGCTTGAGCAGTACTTC
J gene: TRBJ2-6; D gene: TRBD2; V gene: TRBV7-2; clone size: NA; CDR3 protein: CASSLRAFGLAGLSGSNVPTF; CDR3 DNA: TGTGCCAGCAGCTTACGGGCCTTCGGACTAGCCGGGCTCTCTGGGTCCAACGTCCCGACTTTC
J gene: TRBJ2-3; D gene: TRBD2; V gene: TRBV27; clone size: few; CDR3 protein: CASSSRLAGGTDTQYF; CDR3 DNA: TGTGCCAGCAGTTCCCGACTAGCGGGAGGGACAGATACGCAGTATTTT
J gene: TRBJ2-7; D gene: NA; V gene: TRBV7-9; clone size: many; CDR3 protein: CASSPGPSYEQYF; CDR3 DNA: TGTGCCAGCAGCCCAGGGCCCTCCTACGAGCAGTACTTC
J gene: TRBJ2-5; D gene: NA; V gene: TRBV28; clone size: many; CDR3 protein: CASSLSGNAVQETQYF; CDR3 DNA: TGTGCCAGCAGTTTATCTGGGAACGCAGTCCAAGAGACCCAGTACTTC
J gene: TRBJ2-7; D gene: TRBD2; V gene: TRBV7-2; clone size: NA; CDR3 protein: CASSSSTSGSKEQYF; CDR3 DNA: TGTGCCAGCAGCTCATCGACTAGCGGGAGTAAAGAGCAGTACTTC
J gene: TRBJ2-7; D gene: NA; V gene: TRBV4-1; clone size: medium-sized; CDR3 protein: CASSQGGGSAGSYEQYF; CDR3 DNA: TGCGCCAGCAGCCAGGGGGGGGGCTCCGCGGGGTCCTACGAGCAGTACTTC
J gene: TRBJ1-2; D gene: NA; V gene: TRBV27; clone size: NA; CDR3 protein: CASSSGHNYGYTF; CDR3 DNA: TGTGCCAGCAGTTCCGGTCATAACTATGGCTACACCTTC
J gene: TRBJ2-7; D gene: TRBD1; V gene: TRBV28; clone size: few; CDR3 protein: CASIPPLGGGQGAHEQYF; CDR3 DNA: TGTGCCAGCATCCCACCTCTGGGGGGGGGACAGGGTGCCCACGAGCAGTACTTC
J gene: TRBJ2-1; D gene: TRBD2; V gene: TRBV20-1; clone size: many; CDR3 protein: CSASGGAYNEQFF; CDR3 DNA: TGCAGTGCTAGCGGGGGGGCCTACAATGAGCAGTTCTTC
J gene: TRBJ2-3; D gene: TRBD2; V gene: TRBV10-1; clone size: NA; CDR3 protein: CASSPTPTSGNEDLTDTQYF; CDR3 DNA: TGCGCCAGCAGTCCGACCCCGACTAGCGGGAATGAGGACCTCACAGATACGCAGTATTTT
J gene: TRBJ2-1; D gene: NA; V gene: TRBV27; clone size: few; CDR3 protein: CASSFTAGPANEQFF; CDR3 DNA: TGTGCCAGCAGTTTCACGGCGGGGCCTGCTAATGAGCAGTTCTTC
J gene: TRBJ2-5; D gene: TRBD1; V gene: TRBV28; clone size: few; CDR3 protein: CASSETGGQETQYF; CDR3 DNA: TGTGCCAGCAGTGAGACAGGGGGCCAAGAGACCCAGTACTTC
J gene: TRBJ2-2; D gene: TRBD2; V gene: TRBV6-2/TRBV6-3; clone size: few; CDR3 protein: CASKYWAGVSELFF; CDR3 DNA: TGTGCCAGCAAGTATTGGGCGGGGGTCTCGGAGCTGTTTTTT
J gene: TRBJ1-3; D gene: NA; V gene: TRBV30; clone size: many; CDR3 protein: CAWSVLTGIGNTIYF; CDR3 DNA: TGTGCCTGGAGTGTACTGACAGGCATTGGAAACACCATATATTTT
J gene: TRBJ1-6; D gene: NA; V gene: TRBV11-3; clone size: medium-sized; CDR3 protein: CASSADRNNSPLHF; CDR3 DNA: TGTGCCAGCAGCGCCGACAGGAATAATTCACCCCTCCACTTT
J gene: TRBJ2-1; D gene: NA; V gene: TRBV6-1; clone size: NA; CDR3 protein: CASSEPADRDFSYNEQFF; CDR3 DNA: TGTGCCAGCAGTGAACCGGCAGACCGGGACTTTTCCTACAATGAGCAGTTCTTC
J gene: TRBJ2-7; D gene: TRBD2; V gene: TRBV11-1; clone size: NA; CDR3 protein: CASSLGTSGDRDYEQYF; CDR3 DNA: TGTGCCAGCAGCCTCGGGACTAGCGGGGACAGGGACTACGAGCAGTACTTC
J gene: TRBJ1-2; D gene: NA; V gene: TRBV6-2/TRBV6-3; clone size: few; CDR3 protein: CASSYAVGGYGYTF; CDR3 DNA: TGTGCCAGCAGTTACGCTGTCGGGGGCTATGGCTACACCTTC
J gene: TRBJ2-1; D gene: NA; V gene: TRBV20-1; clone size: NA; CDR3 protein: CSARENGKKFDSYNEQFF; CDR3 DNA: TGCAGTGCTAGAGAGAACGGGAAAAAATTCGACTCCTACAATGAGCAGTTCTTC
J gene: TRBJ1-1; D gene: TRBD1; V gene: TRBV6-1; clone size: few; CDR3 protein: CASSPGDRVGTEAFF; CDR3 DNA: TGTGCCAGCTCTCCCGGAGACAGGGTGGGCACTGAAGCTTTCTTT
J gene: TRBJ1-1; D gene: NA; V gene: TRBV3-1; clone size: many; CDR3 protein: CASSPYYRDTEAFF; CDR3 DNA: TGTGCCAGCAGCCCCTACTATCGGGACACTGAAGCTTTCTTT